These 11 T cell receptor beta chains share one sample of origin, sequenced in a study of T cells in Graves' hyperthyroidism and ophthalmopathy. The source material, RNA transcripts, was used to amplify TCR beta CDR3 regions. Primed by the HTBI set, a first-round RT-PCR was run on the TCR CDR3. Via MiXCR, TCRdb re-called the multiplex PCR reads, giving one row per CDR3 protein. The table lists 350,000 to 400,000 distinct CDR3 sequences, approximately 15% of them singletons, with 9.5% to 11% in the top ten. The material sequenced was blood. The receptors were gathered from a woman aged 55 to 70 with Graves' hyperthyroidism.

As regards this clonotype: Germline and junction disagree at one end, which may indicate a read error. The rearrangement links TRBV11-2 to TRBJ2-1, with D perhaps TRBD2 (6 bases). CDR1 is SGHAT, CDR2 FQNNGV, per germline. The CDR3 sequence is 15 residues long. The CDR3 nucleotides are TGTGCCTGCAGCTTAGAGGAACTAGCTAGTAATGAGCAGTTCTTC. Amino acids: CACSLEELASNEQFF. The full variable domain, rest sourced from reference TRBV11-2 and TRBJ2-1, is EAGVAQSPRYKIIEKRQSVAFWCNPISGHATLYWYQQILGQGPKLLIQFQNNGVVDDSQLPKDRFSAERLKGVDSTLKIQPAKLEDSAVYLCACSLEELASNEQFFGPGTRLTVL.

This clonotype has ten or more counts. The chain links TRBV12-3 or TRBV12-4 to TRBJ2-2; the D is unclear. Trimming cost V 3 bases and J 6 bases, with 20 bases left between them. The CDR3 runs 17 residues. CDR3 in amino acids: CASSFPKTPNSPGELFF. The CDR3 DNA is TGTGCCAGCAGTTTCCCCAAAACCCCAAACAGTCCCGGGGAGCTGTTTTTT.

The chain's CDR3 is CASSLTGGANEKLFF. The CDR3 DNA reads as TGTGCCAGCAGCTTGACAGGGGGCGCTAATGAAAAACTGTTTTTT. The chain recombines TRBV5-4 with TRBJ1-4; 9 bases align to TRBD1. Germline V CDR1 and CDR2: SGHNT, YYREEE (reference sequence). CDR3 size: 15 residues. With V trimmed by 1 base and J by 3 bases, 1 base remained unmatched.

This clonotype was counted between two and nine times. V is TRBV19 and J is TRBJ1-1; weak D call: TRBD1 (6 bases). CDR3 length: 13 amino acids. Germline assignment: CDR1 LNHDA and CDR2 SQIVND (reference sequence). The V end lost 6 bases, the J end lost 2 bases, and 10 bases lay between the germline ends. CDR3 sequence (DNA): TGTGCCAGTAGGATACAGGGTAACACTGAAGCTTTCTTT. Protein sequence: CASRIQGNTEAFF.

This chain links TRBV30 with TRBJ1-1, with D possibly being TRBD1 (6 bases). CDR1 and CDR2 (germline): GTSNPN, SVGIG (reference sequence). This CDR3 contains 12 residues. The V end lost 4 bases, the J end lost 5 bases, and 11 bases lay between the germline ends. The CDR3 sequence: CAWNRVGTEAFF. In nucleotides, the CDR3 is TGTGCCTGGAACAGGGTCGGAACTGAAGCTTTCTTT.

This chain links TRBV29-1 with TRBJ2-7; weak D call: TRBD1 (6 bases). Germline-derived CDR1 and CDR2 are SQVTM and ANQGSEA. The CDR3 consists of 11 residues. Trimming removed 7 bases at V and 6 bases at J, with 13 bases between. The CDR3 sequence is CSAHQGSEQYF. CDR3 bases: TGCAGCGCACATCAGGGGTCCGAGCAGTACTTC.

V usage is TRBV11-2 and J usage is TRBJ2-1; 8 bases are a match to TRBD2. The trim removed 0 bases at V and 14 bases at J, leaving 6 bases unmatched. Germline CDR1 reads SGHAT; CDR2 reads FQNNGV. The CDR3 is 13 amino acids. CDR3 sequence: CASSLEPGGPEFF. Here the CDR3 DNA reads TGTGCCAGCAGCTTAGAACCGGGAGGGCCGGAGTTCTTC.

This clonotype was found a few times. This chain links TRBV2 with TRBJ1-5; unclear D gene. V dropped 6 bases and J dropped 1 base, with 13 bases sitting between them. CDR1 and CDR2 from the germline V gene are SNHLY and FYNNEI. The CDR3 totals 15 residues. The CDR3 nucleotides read TGTGCCAGCAGGGGAACAAGGGTGAGCAATCAGCCCCAGCATTTT. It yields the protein CASRGTRVSNQPQHF.

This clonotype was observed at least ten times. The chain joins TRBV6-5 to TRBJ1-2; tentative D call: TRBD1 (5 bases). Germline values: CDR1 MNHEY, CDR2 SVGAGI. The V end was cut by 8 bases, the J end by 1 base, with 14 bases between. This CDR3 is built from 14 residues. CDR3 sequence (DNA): TGTGCCAGCGGGTGGGCAGGGTTTAACTATGGCTACACCTTC. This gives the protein CASGWAGFNYGYTF.

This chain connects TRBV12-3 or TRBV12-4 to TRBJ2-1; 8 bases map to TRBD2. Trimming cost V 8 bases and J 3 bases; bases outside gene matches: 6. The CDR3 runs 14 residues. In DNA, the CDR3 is TGTGCCAGCGGGCGGGGGGAGGTCTACAATGAGCAGTTCTTC. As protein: CASGRGEVYNEQFF.

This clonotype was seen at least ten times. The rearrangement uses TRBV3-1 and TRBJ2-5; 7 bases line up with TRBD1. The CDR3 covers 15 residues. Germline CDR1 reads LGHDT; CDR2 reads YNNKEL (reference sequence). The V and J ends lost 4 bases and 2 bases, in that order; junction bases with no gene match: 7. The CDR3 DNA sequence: TGTGCCAGCAGCCCCCCGGGACAGAAGCAAGAGACCCAGTACTTC. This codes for CASSPPGQKQETQYF.